The 30 T cell receptor beta chains below were found in one sample sequenced in a study of CD8 T cells in Susac syndrome. Random hexamers were used to reverse transcribe the RNA input (about 0.5 to 1 ug). TCRdb used MiXCR to reprocess the immunoSEQ multiplex PCR reads, holding one entry per CDR3 protein. The top ten hold 0.11% to 0.15% of the sample, which has roughly 160,000 distinct CDR3 sequences, 90% to 95% seen once. Sequenced input: CD4+ T cells from PBMCs. These receptors were taken from a human donor in good health.

The V call is TRBV30, the J call TRBJ1-1; the D gene is possibly TRBD1 (6 bases). Between the trimmed V and J ends, which lost 3 bases and 10 bases, there was a span of 18 bases. The CDR3 is made up of 13 amino acids. CDR1 and CDR2 from the germline V gene are GTSNPN and SVGIG (reference sequence). The CDR3 reads CAWSSTGPRGAFF. The CDR3 nucleotides read TGTGCCTGGAGCTCCACAGGGCCCAGGGGAGCTTTCTTT.

This clonotype has a single count. The rearrangement links TRBV20-1 to TRBJ2-7; D not resolved. Germline V CDR1 and CDR2: DFQATT, SNEGSKA (reference sequence). Between the trimmed V and J ends, which lost 0 bases and 6 bases, there was a span of 12 bases. This CDR3 contains 13 residues. CDR3 sequence reads: CSARDPVRGEQYF. The CDR3 region has the DNA TGCAGTGCTAGAGATCCCGTCCGTGGCGAGCAGTACTTC.

The V gene is TRBV7-2, the J gene TRBJ1-5; D uncertain. This CDR3 comprises 13 residues. V lost 3 bases, J lost 5 bases, and 8 bases lay in between. CDR1 and CDR2 (germline): SGHTA, FQGNSA. Here the CDR3 reads CASSLMGDQPQHF. The DNA for the CDR3 is TGTGCCAGCAGCTTGATGGGAGATCAGCCCCAGCATTTT.

The chain is built from TRBV6-5 and TRBJ1-2, with no clear D. The CDR3 is 13 residues long. The germline CDR1 and CDR2 sequences are MNHEY and SVGAGI. The ends were cut back, 2 bases at V and 8 bases at J, with 12 bases in the middle. The CDR3: CASSYVADWGYTF. Written as DNA, the CDR3 is TGTGCCAGCAGTTACGTTGCCGATTGGGGCTACACCTTC.

The V and J genes are TRBV12-3 or TRBV12-4 and TRBJ2-4; D remains unclear. CDR3 length: 15 amino acids. Trimming pared 5 bases from V and 0 bases from J, leaving 11 bases between. CDR3 DNA: TGTGCCAGCAGTCCGTCCGGTGTAGCCAAAAACATTCAGTACTTC. Residues: CASSPSGVAKNIQYF.

The rearrangement uses TRBV6-2 or TRBV6-3 and TRBJ1-6, with D unclear. The V gene lost 6 bases and the J gene lost 8 bases, with 11 bases spanning the gap. Germline-derived CDR1 and CDR2 are MNHEY and SVGEGT. The CDR3 is 13 residues long. This CDR3 reads CASRSAGDSPLHF. CDR3 bases: TGTGCCAGCAGGAGCGCAGGAGATTCACCCCTCCACTTT.

This clonotype was counted a single time. V and J are TRBV25-1 and TRBJ1-4; no clear D. V dropped 3 bases and J dropped 8 bases, with 10 bases sitting between them. The CDR3 contains 13 residues. Germline CDR1 MGHDK, CDR2 SYGVNS. CDR3: CASSDEGYEKLFF. As DNA, the CDR3 is TGTGCCAGCAGTGACGAAGGGTACGAAAAACTGTTTTTT.

V is TRBV10-3 and J is TRBJ1-5; D remains unclear. Germline lookup yields CDR1 ENHRY and CDR2 SYGVKD. V lost 5 bases and J lost 1, with 9 bases in between. This CDR3 region has 14 residues. The CDR3 DNA is TGTGCCATCAGTCCAGACGGGAGCAATCAGCCCCAGCATTTT. Amino acids: CAISPDGSNQPQHF.

This chain links TRBV27 with TRBJ1-6, with D unresolved. This CDR3 spans 14 amino acids. Germline CDR1 and CDR2: MNHEY and SMNVEV (reference sequence). The V end lost 3 bases, the J end lost 4 bases, and 7 bases lay between the germline ends. The CDR3 DNA sequence: TGTGCCAGCAGTTTTTATGAGTATAATTCACCCCTCCACTTT. Its protein product is CASSFYEYNSPLHF.

The chain links TRBV7-2 to TRBJ2-3, with 8 bases identical to TRBD2. Trimming removed 3 bases from V and 0 bases from J; junction bases left unmatched: 5. This CDR3 is built from 16 residues. Per the germline V gene, CDR1 is SGHTA and CDR2 is FQGNSA. The CDR3 is CASSFAGGQSTDTQYF. Here the CDR3 DNA reads TGTGCCAGCAGCTTTGCGGGGGGCCAAAGCACAGATACGCAGTATTTT.

The rearrangement joins TRBV6-2 or TRBV6-3 to TRBJ2-7, with TRBD2 identical over 11 bases. The CDR3 totals 13 residues. Trimming at V came to 6 bases and at J to 5 bases, leaving 3 bases not matched to a gene. From germline, CDR1 is MNHEY and CDR2 SVGEGT. Written as DNA, the CDR3 is TGTGCCAGCAGGCTAGCGGGGGGCCACGAGCAGTACTTC. It codes for CASRLAGGHEQYF.

The chain couples TRBV6-2 or TRBV6-3 to TRBJ2-7, with 8 bases fitting TRBD1. The germline V gene encodes CDR1 MNHEY and CDR2 SVGEGT. With 5 bases clipped from V and 1 base from J, the junction kept 10 bases outside the gene matches. The CDR3 sequence is 16 residues long. The CDR3 nucleotides read TGTGCCAGCAGTCGAAGACCGGGACAGGTGTCCTACGAGCAGTACTTC. This translates into CASSRRPGQVSYEQYF.

CDR3 coding DNA: TGTGCCAGCAGTTACCAGGGGAACTATGGCTACACCTTC. Translation gives CASSYQGNYGYTF. The chain employs TRBV6-5 and TRBJ1-2, with a possible D match to TRBD1 (6 bases). The CDR3 is 13 residues long. Trimming shortened V by 2 bases and J by 2 bases, and 6 bases separated the two germline ends. Germline CDR1 MNHEY, CDR2 SVGAGI.

The J gene is TRBJ1-1, the V gene TRBV23-1; D uncertain. TRBV23-1 is given ORF status, its function remaining uncertain. Trimming left V 4 bases short and J 1 base short, with 13 bases between. There are 15 residues in the CDR3. CDR3 nucleotide sequence: TGCGCCAGCAGTCCCCCCGAACGGAAGAACACTGAAGCTTTCTTT. Its translation: CASSPPERKNTEAFF.

This chain joins TRBV5-1 and TRBJ2-5; possible D gene TRBD1, 6 bases. The V gene lost 5 bases and the J gene lost 5 bases, with 13 bases spanning the gap. The CDR3 covers 13 residues. The germline V gene encodes CDR1 SGHRS and CDR2 YFSETQ. The CDR3 DNA follows: TGCGCCAGCAGTTTCACAGGACAGGAGACCCAGTACTTC. Translated: CASSFTGQETQYF.

Note on this clonotype: An end of the junction differs from the germline gene, which may be a read error. The chain recombines TRBV7-7 with TRBJ2-5; no definite D call. The germline V gene has CDR1 SSHAT and CDR2 FNYEAQ (reference sequence). This CDR3 region has 13 residues. CDR3 sequence (DNA): TGTGCTAGCAGCTTCTCAGAGACTGGGACCCAGTACTTC. This sequence encodes CASSFSETGTQYF.

This clonotype turned up a few times. The rearrangement links TRBV6-5 to TRBJ2-7, with D perhaps TRBD1 (7 bases). This CDR3 contains 14 residues. Trimming pared 7 bases from V and 2 bases from J, leaving 15 bases between. Germline lookup yields CDR1 MNHEY and CDR2 SVGAGI. CDR3 loop: CASTRSRGAYEQYF. Here the CDR3 DNA reads TGTGCCAGCACCCGAAGCAGGGGGGCCTACGAGCAGTACTTC.

This chain uses TRBV2 with TRBJ2-3; D may correspond to TRBD1 or TRBD2 (5 bases each). Germline values: CDR1 SNHLY, CDR2 FYNNEI. V was trimmed by 6 bases and J by 1 base, leaving 14 bases between them. CDR3 size: 15 residues. The CDR3 DNA reads as TGTGCCAGCAGGTCCCGGGACCGACGCACAGATACGCAGTATTTT. Translating it yields CASRSRDRRTDTQYF.

A note on this clonotype: A read error may produce the germline difference seen at one junction end. The chain couples TRBV11-2 to TRBJ2-1, with D perhaps TRBD1 or TRBD2 (5 bases each). This CDR3 comprises 16 residues. Germline V gives CDR1 SGHAT, CDR2 FQNNGV. The CDR3 coding sequence is TGTGCCAGCAGCTTGGGGGATCTGGGATCGGTAAATGGGCAGTTCTTC. As protein: CASSLGDLGSVNGQFF.

The J gene is TRBJ1-1, the V gene TRBV7-8; perhaps TRBD1 as D (6 bases). CDR1 is SGHVS, CDR2 FQNEAQ, per germline. V was trimmed by 3 bases and J by 0 bases, leaving 11 bases between them. The CDR3 extends over 15 amino acids. Here the CDR3 DNA reads TGTGCCAGCAGCTTGGGGGGGCAGCTGAACACTGAAGCTTTCTTT. Translated, it gives CASSLGGQLNTEAFF.

The chain is built from TRBV29-1 and TRBJ1-6; the match to TRBD1 covers 7 bases. Unmatched junction bases numbered 1, after V lost 4 bases and J lost 4 bases. CDR1 SQVTM and CDR2 ANQGSEA come from the germline V gene. The CDR3 extends over 13 amino acids. Here the CDR3 reads CSVGDRYNSPLHF. DNA of the CDR3: TGCAGCGTTGGGGACAGATATAATTCACCCCTCCACTTT.

This chain links TRBV12-3 or TRBV12-4 with TRBJ2-7; D tentatively reads TRBD1 or TRBD2 (5 bases each). V lost 6 bases and J 2 bases, leaving 20 bases between the germline ends. The CDR3 length is 16 residues. The CDR3 sequence: CASSSFSRDGAYEQYF. The CDR3 region has the DNA TGTGCCAGCAGCTCCTTTTCACGGGACGGGGCCTACGAGCAGTACTTC.

The chain couples TRBV20-1 to TRBJ1-1, with 12 nucleotides matching TRBD1. From germline, CDR1 is DFQATT and CDR2 SNEGSKA (reference sequence). The CDR3 sequence is 15 residues long. The V segment lost 1 base and the J segment 6 bases; nucleotides outside the gene matches: 6. Here the CDR3 reads CSARGDRGRGAEAFF. CDR3 in DNA: TGCAGTGCTAGAGGGGACAGGGGGCGCGGGGCTGAAGCTTTCTTT.

The chain has TRBV20-1 and TRBJ1-1; D ambiguous. CDR1 and CDR2 from the germline V gene are DFQATT and SNEGSKA (reference sequence). This CDR3 contains 13 residues. V was pared by 5 bases and J by 0 bases, with 10 bases between. The CDR3 loop reads CSARLQVNTEAFF. As DNA, the CDR3 is TGCAGTGCTCGCCTGCAGGTGAACACTGAAGCTTTCTTT.

The chain uses TRBV18 and TRBJ2-7, with 8 bases identical to TRBD2. CDR1 and CDR2 (germline): KGHSH, LQKENI. V was clipped by 6 bases and J by 5 bases; unmatched bases: 9. This CDR3 comprises 14 residues. The CDR3 is CASSPVAGSHEQYF. CDR3 in DNA: TGTGCCAGCTCGCCTGTAGCGGGGTCCCACGAGCAGTACTTC.

V and J are TRBV5-6 and TRBJ2-7; D gene ambiguous. Trimming left V 1 base short and J 2 bases short, with 13 bases between. Germline loops: CDR1 SGHDT, CDR2 YYEEEE. There are 15 residues in the CDR3. The CDR3 loop reads CASSLIRFGPYEQYF. The CDR3 nucleotides are TGTGCCAGCAGCTTGATTAGGTTTGGGCCCTACGAGCAGTACTTC.

The chain recombines TRBV28 with TRBJ2-7; D is unresolved. Per germline, CDR1 MDHEN and CDR2 SYDVKM. The CDR3 contains 14 residues. Trimming pared 1 base from V and 1 base from J, leaving 8 bases between. The CDR3 bases are TGTGCCAGCAGTTTATCGAGCAAATCCTACGAGCAGTACTTC. This sequence encodes CASSLSSKSYEQYF.

The chain links TRBV28 to TRBJ2-2; 9 nucleotides match TRBD1. The CDR3 is 15 residues long. V shed 2 bases and J 5 bases; nucleotides not matched to a gene: 3. The germline V gene has CDR1 MDHEN and CDR2 SYDVKM. The CDR3 region has the DNA TGTGCCAGCAGTTTACCGGGACAGGGAACCGGGGAGCTGTTTTTT. Protein sequence: CASSLPGQGTGELFF.

V and J are TRBV30 and TRBJ2-7; D remains unclear. Germline assignment: CDR1 GTSNPN and CDR2 SVGIG (reference sequence). Trimming took 0 bases from V and 6 from J, leaving 6 bases between them. The CDR3 contains 11 residues. The CDR3 DNA is TGTGCCTGGAGTGTAAAACGCGAGCAGTACTTC. This gives the protein CAWSVKREQYF.

Only one count was recorded for this clonotype. The chain is built from TRBV5-1 and TRBJ2-1; 7 bases match TRBD1. The CDR3 extends over 17 amino acids. Looked up from germline, CDR1 is SGHRS and CDR2 is YFSETQ. Trimming at V came to 2 bases and at J to 2 bases, leaving 10 bases not matched to a gene. In DNA, the CDR3 is TGCGCCAGCAGCTTCGGTCCGGGACAGTTAACCTACAATGAGCAGTTCTTC. Its protein is CASSFGPGQLTYNEQFF.